This TCR beta chain came from a study of Tregs in tolerant kidney transplant recipients. TCRdb's copy holds only in-frame clones and misses some; the assay was immunoSEQ multiplex PCR. The table shows under 95,000 clones, with 91% occurring only once. This TCR was recovered from a human donor who received a combined kidney and bone marrow transplant. Sequences were derived from Tregs from blood, sampled before the transplant.

CDR3 bases: TGTGCCAGCAGCCCCCTAAGTGAAAGGAACTATGGCTACACCTTC. Translation: CASSPLSERNYGYTF. The rearrangement links TRBV7-9 to TRBJ1-2; D is undetermined. V gave up 5 bases and J gave up 2 bases, with 15 bases separating them. The CDR3 runs 15 residues. CDR1 is SEHNR, CDR2 FQNEAQ, per germline (reference sequence).